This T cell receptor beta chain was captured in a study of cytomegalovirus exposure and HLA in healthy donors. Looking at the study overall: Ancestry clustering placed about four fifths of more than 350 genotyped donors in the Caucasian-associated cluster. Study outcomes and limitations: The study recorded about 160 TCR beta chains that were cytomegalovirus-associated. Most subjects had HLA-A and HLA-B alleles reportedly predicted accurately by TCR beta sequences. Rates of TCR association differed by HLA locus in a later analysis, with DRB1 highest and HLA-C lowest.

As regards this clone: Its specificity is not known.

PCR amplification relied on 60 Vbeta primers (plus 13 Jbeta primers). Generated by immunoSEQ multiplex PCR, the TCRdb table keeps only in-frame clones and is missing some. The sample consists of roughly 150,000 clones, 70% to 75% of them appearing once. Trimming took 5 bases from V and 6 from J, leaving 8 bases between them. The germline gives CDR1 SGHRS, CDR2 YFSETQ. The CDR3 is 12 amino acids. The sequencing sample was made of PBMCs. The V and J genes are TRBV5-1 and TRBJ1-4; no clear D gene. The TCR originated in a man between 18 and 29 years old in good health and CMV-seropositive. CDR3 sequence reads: CASRMEDEKLFF. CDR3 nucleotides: TGCGCCAGCAGGATGGAGGATGAAAAACTGTTTTTT.